This T cell receptor beta chain was found in a study of shared clonotypes between healthy human individuals. General study findings and limits: Sharing across four donors was highest in naive CD4 (around 5%) and lowest in memory CD8 (around 0.4%). Non-shared clonotypes showed lower generation probabilities than clonotypes common to all four donors.

The assay used deep level. Clones were sequenced by immunoSEQ multiplex PCR, and TCRdb holds only the in-frame ones, with some missing. The profile shows about 2.1 million clones, just under 95% of them singletons. Details on this clone: Its target is unknown.

CD45RO-negative, CCR7-selected cells formed the naive CD8 fraction, which excluded terminally differentiated effector memory CD45RA+ cells. Healthy HIV-negative adults with no recent acute infections or vaccinations were recruited as donors. The material sequenced was naive CD8+ T cells from PBMCs. The receptor was derived from a young man in good health. Some clones in this sample may be carry-over from other donors' samples.

CDR3: CASSLNGQETQYF. In DNA form, the CDR3 reads TGTGCCAGCAGCTTGAACGGACAAGAGACCCAGTACTTC. The V and J genes are TRBV5-8 and TRBJ2-5, with D hard to call. This CDR3 has 13 amino acids. Trimming pared 1 base from V and 2 bases from J, leaving 6 bases between. CDR1 is SGHTS and CDR2 is YDEGEE in the germline V gene.